The 26 T cell receptor beta chains below were found in one sample sequenced in a study of cytomegalovirus exposure and HLA in healthy donors. Amplification used 60 Vbeta primers and 13 Jbeta primers. Profiling relied on immunoSEQ multiplex PCR, and the TCRdb table lists in-frame clones only, not all of them. The table for this sample gives 120,000 to 150,000 clones. Sequencing was performed on PBMCs. The source is a man in his forties in good health and CMV-seronegative.

The chain has TRBV28 and TRBJ2-7; D is perhaps TRBD2 (6 bases). Trimming removed 3 bases from V and 7 bases from J, with 19 bases in between. CDR1 and CDR2 from the germline V gene are MDHEN and SYDVKM. This CDR3 is built from 15 residues. In nucleotides, the CDR3 is TGTGCCAGCAGTTTGGGACTTCCCATTGGGGTGGAGCAGTACTTC. Its translation: CASSLGLPIGVEQYF.

The CDR3 sequence is CASSGDRGLNTEAFF. The CDR3, as DNA: TGTGCTTCCTCGGGAGACAGGGGGCTAAATACTGAAGCTTTCTTT. J is TRBJ1-1 and V is TRBV19; 10 nucleotides match TRBD1. The germline gives CDR1 LNHDA, CDR2 SQIVND (reference sequence). The CDR3 is 15 amino acids.

The chain is built from TRBV2 and TRBJ1-1, with TRBD1 as a possible D gene (6 bases). V shed 6 bases and J shed 1 base, with 15 bases lying between them. The CDR3 extends over 15 amino acids. Germline CDR1 SNHLY, CDR2 FYNNEI. CDR3 DNA sequence: TGTGCCAGCAGCGAACAGGGTAATAAGAACACTGAAGCTTTCTTT. The encoded protein is CASSEQGNKNTEAFF.

V gene TRBV29-1 combines with J gene TRBJ2-5, with 13 bases matching TRBD2. This CDR3 is 14 amino acids long. The ends lost 7 bases at V and 3 bases at J; junction bases unmatched: 5. Germline-derived CDR1 and CDR2 are SQVTM and ANQGSEA. This CDR3 is CSAKGTSGEETQYF. DNA for the CDR3: TGCAGCGCAAAAGGGACTAGCGGGGAAGAGACCCAGTACTTC.

The chain joins TRBV2 to TRBJ2-5, with D perhaps matching TRBD2 (5 bases). The CDR3 is 12 amino acids. V lost 10 bases, J lost 7 bases, and 16 bases lay in between. Looked up from germline, CDR1 is SNHLY and CDR2 is FYNNEI. CDR3 region: CATSDTGRTQYF. DNA for the CDR3: TGTGCCACCTCCGACACGGGGAGGACCCAGTACTTC. Supplemented by reference TRBV2 and TRBJ2-5, the full variable domain reads EPEVTQTPSHQVTQMGQEVILRCVPISNHLYFYWYRQILGQKVEFLVSFYNNEISEKSEIFDDQFSVERPDGSNFTLKIRSTKLEDSAMYFCATSDTGRTQYFGPGTRLLVL.

The genes are TRBV19 and TRBJ1-1; D unclear. V lost 6 bases to trimming and J lost 6 bases, with 11 bases between them. Looked up from germline, CDR1 is LNHDA and CDR2 is SQIVND (reference sequence). The CDR3 is made up of 12 amino acids. CDR3 protein: CASSFGIAEAFF. CDR3 in DNA: TGTGCCAGTAGCTTCGGTATCGCTGAAGCTTTCTTT.

This chain joins TRBV5-6 and TRBJ1-1, with no clear D. The CDR3 spans 13 residues. CDR1 and CDR2 (germline): SGHDT, YYEEEE. V lost 0 bases and J 4 bases, leaving 7 bases between the germline ends. CDR3 DNA: TGTGCCAGCAGCTTGGTTGGGCTCACTGAAGCTTTCTTT. It codes for CASSLVGLTEAFF.

This rearrangement joins TRBV4-3 to TRBJ1-2; a weak D match, TRBD1 (6 bases). Germline CDR1 and CDR2: LGHNA and YSLEER. Deletions cut 4 bases from V and 8 bases from J, with 14 bases between. CDR3 length: 13 residues. This CDR3 reads CASSLQGHWGYTF. In nucleotides, the CDR3 is TGCGCCAGCAGCCTGCAGGGGCATTGGGGCTACACCTTC.

V and J are TRBV4-1 and TRBJ2-2; 7 nucleotides agree with TRBD1. CDR3 length: 16 amino acids. From germline, CDR1 is MGHRA and CDR2 YSYEKL. V shed 4 bases and J 3 bases; nucleotides not matched to a gene: 8. CDR3 nucleotides: TGCGCCAGCAGCCCTGACAGGGTGGGAGACACCGGGGAGCTGTTTTTT. It specifies CASSPDRVGDTGELFF.

This rearrangement joins TRBV10-3 to TRBJ2-3; 9 bases map to TRBD2. Per the germline V gene, CDR1 is ENHRY and CDR2 is SYGVKD. This CDR3 comprises 16 residues. The trim removed 4 bases at V and 2 bases at J, leaving 7 bases unmatched. The CDR3 region has the DNA TGTGCCATCAGTGGCTCTAGCGGGGTGAACACAGATACGCAGTATTTT. Translating it yields CAISGSSGVNTDTQYF.

The chain has TRBV6-5 and TRBJ2-7; a possible D gene is TRBD2 (5 bases). Per germline, CDR1 MNHEY and CDR2 SVGAGI. The CDR3 covers 15 residues. V was pared by 0 bases and J by 5 bases, with 14 bases between. CDR3 in DNA: TGTGCCAGCAGTTACTCATTAGCGAGGGCTCACGAGCAGTACTTC. The encoded protein is CASSYSLARAHEQYF.

The chain recombines TRBV7-9 with TRBJ1-4; 9 nucleotides align to TRBD1. This CDR3 comprises 15 residues. V dropped 5 bases and J dropped 6; count of bases not matched to a gene: 7. From germline, CDR1 is SEHNR and CDR2 FQNEAQ (reference sequence). The CDR3 coding sequence is TGTGCCAGCAGCGGTCAGACAGGGGGGCATGAAAAACTGTTTTTT. Protein product: CASSGQTGGHEKLFF.

This chain joins TRBV2 and TRBJ2-7; 8 nucleotides line up with TRBD2. Trimming removed 6 bases from V and 0 bases from J; junction bases left unmatched: 7. The CDR3 extends over 15 amino acids. Per the germline V gene, CDR1 is SNHLY and CDR2 is FYNNEI. Here the CDR3 reads CASRELAASSYEQYF. DNA for the CDR3: TGTGCCAGCAGAGAACTAGCGGCAAGCTCCTACGAGCAGTACTTC.

The chain combines TRBV11-3 with TRBJ2-3, with 8 bases fitting TRBD2. Germline V CDR1 and CDR2: SGHNT, YENEEA. CDR3 length equals 15 residues. V lost 4 bases to trimming and J lost 0 bases; unmatched junction nucleotides: 3. CDR3 in amino acids: CASSSGLASTDTQYF. The CDR3 bases are TGTGCCAGCAGCTCAGGACTAGCAAGCACAGATACGCAGTATTTT.

The rearrangement uses TRBV10-3 and TRBJ2-7; 7 bases agree with TRBD1. CDR3 length: 14 amino acids. J gave up 7 bases and V 6 bases, and 12 bases lay outside the gene matches. Per the germline V gene, CDR1 is ENHRY and CDR2 is SYGVKD. CDR3 coding DNA: TGTGCCATCAGCCCCTCGACAGGGAGACTGGAGCAGTACTTC. It encodes CAISPSTGRLEQYF.

The chain joins TRBV5-4 to TRBJ1-4, with 11 bases matching TRBD1. This CDR3 contains 15 residues. The ends lost 0 bases at V and 7 bases at J; junction bases unmatched: 2. In germline, CDR1 is SGHNT, CDR2 YYREEE (reference sequence). CDR3 amino acids: CASSLAGQGAEKLFF. CDR3 bases: TGTGCCAGCAGCTTGGCCGGACAGGGGGCTGAAAAACTGTTTTTT.

The V call is TRBV9, the J call TRBJ2-3; 8 bases line up with TRBD2. V shed 4 bases and J 4 bases; nucleotides not matched to a gene: 5. There are 14 residues in the CDR3. Germline V gene sequence: CDR1 SGDLS, CDR2 YYNGEE. CDR3 loop: CASSQTSEADTQYF. CDR3 nucleotide sequence: TGTGCCAGCAGCCAGACTAGCGAAGCAGATACGCAGTATTTT.

V gene TRBV11-1 combines with J gene TRBJ2-2; weak D call: TRBD2 (6 bases). The germline gives CDR1 SGHAT, CDR2 FQDESV (reference sequence). The length of the CDR3 is 15 residues. V was pared by 1 base and J by 3 bases, with 9 bases between. CDR3 DNA: TGTGCCAGCAGCTTAGTTGCGGGGTACACCGGGGAGCTGTTTTTT. It is translated as CASSLVAGYTGELFF. The full variable domain, its missing parts supplied by reference TRBV11-1 and TRBJ2-2, is EAEVAQSPRYKITEKSQAVAFWCDPISGHATLYWYRQILGQGPELLVQFQDESVVDDSQLPKDRFSAERLKGVDSTLKIQPAELGDSAMYLCASSLVAGYTGELFFGEGSRLTVL.

The genes are TRBV29-1 and TRBJ1-2; TRBD1 matches 7 bases. The J segment lost 6 bases and the V segment lost 8 bases, leaving 9 bases of the junction unmatched. The CDR3 has 12 amino acids. Germline assignment: CDR1 SQVTM and CDR2 ANQGSEA. The CDR3 DNA sequence: TGCAGCATCTCAGACAGGGCCGATGGCTACACCTTC. It codes for CSISDRADGYTF. Full variable domain (outside the CDR3, taken from reference TRBV29-1 and TRBJ1-2): SAVISQKPSRDICQRGTSLTIQCQVDSQVTMMFWYRQQPGQSLTLIATANQGSEATYESGFVIDKFPISRPNLTFSTLTVSNMSPEDSSIYLCSISDRADGYTFGSGTRLTVV.

CDR3 coding DNA: TGTGCCATATTGGACAGGGCCCAAGAGACCCAGTACTTC. This translates into CAILDRAQETQYF. The V and J genes are TRBV10-3 and TRBJ2-5; TRBD1 matches at 8 bases. The CDR3 spans 13 residues. Per the germline V gene, CDR1 is ENHRY and CDR2 is SYGVKD. J was trimmed by 1 base and V by 9 bases; bases with no gene match: 4.

This chain uses TRBV4-1 with TRBJ1-6; D might be TRBD1 (6 bases). Germline CDR1 MGHRA, CDR2 YSYEKL. V was cut by 0 bases and J by 1 base, with 10 bases left in between. The CDR3 loop spans 17 amino acids. This CDR3 is CASSQEATGSYNSPLHF. The CDR3 DNA is TGCGCCAGCAGCCAAGAAGCTACAGGGTCCTATAATTCACCCCTCCACTTT.

The chain employs TRBV7-8 and TRBJ2-7; 8 bases align to TRBD1. The length of the CDR3 is 12 residues. Germline V gene data show CDR1 as SGHVS and CDR2 as FQNEAQ. J was trimmed by 6 bases and V by 10 bases; bases with no gene match: 8. CDR3 sequence: CAIPLTGGEQYF. The DNA for the CDR3 is TGTGCCATCCCCCTTACAGGGGGCGAGCAGTACTTC.

DNA of the CDR3: TGCAGCGTTGACCGACCCGGGTTATATACAGGGGCCCAAGGCTCCTACGAGCAGTACTTC. Its protein product is CSVDRPGLYTGAQGSYEQYF. V usage is TRBV29-1 and J usage is TRBJ2-7, with 7 bases identical to TRBD1. The CDR3 spans 20 residues. Trimming at V came to 3 bases and at J to 0 bases, leaving 23 bases not matched to a gene. From germline, CDR1 is SQVTM and CDR2 ANQGSEA.

The chain employs TRBV7-9 and TRBJ2-6; the D is unclear. The CDR3 consists of 19 residues. Per germline, CDR1 SEHNR and CDR2 FQNEAQ (reference sequence). V was shortened by 1 base and J by 2 bases, with 18 bases between the two germline ends. CDR3 sequence (DNA): TGTGCCAGCAGCTTAGGTGGTTGGAATCCGGAGACTGGGGCCAACGTCCTGACTTTC. Protein sequence: CASSLGGWNPETGANVLTF. The full variable domain, in which reference TRBV7-9 and TRBJ2-6 provide the parts outside the CDR3, is DTGVSQNPRHKITKRGQNVTFRCDPISEHNRLYWYRQTLGQGPEFLTYFQNEAQLEKSRLLSDRFSAERPKGSFSTLEIQRTEQGDSAMYLCASSLGGWNPETGANVLTFGAGSRLTVL.

This chain links TRBV28 with TRBJ1-2; 7 nucleotides agree with TRBD1. J was trimmed by 3 bases and V by 5 bases; bases with no gene match: 18. CDR1 and CDR2 from the germline V gene are MDHEN and SYDVKM. This CDR3 spans 18 amino acids. The CDR3 region has the DNA TGTGCCAGCAGTCGAACCCTAAGAAAGCAGGGGGAGTACTATGGCTACACCTTC. This encodes CASSRTLRKQGEYYGYTF.

The chain is built from TRBV28 and TRBJ1-1, with 8 positions matching TRBD1. The J segment lost 1 base and the V segment lost 7 bases, leaving 5 bases of the junction unmatched. Per the germline V gene, CDR1 is MDHEN and CDR2 is SYDVKM. The CDR3 loop spans 14 amino acids. CDR3 sequence reads: CASTRTGRNTEAFF. The CDR3 nucleotides are TGTGCCAGCACCCGGACAGGGAGGAACACTGAAGCTTTCTTT.